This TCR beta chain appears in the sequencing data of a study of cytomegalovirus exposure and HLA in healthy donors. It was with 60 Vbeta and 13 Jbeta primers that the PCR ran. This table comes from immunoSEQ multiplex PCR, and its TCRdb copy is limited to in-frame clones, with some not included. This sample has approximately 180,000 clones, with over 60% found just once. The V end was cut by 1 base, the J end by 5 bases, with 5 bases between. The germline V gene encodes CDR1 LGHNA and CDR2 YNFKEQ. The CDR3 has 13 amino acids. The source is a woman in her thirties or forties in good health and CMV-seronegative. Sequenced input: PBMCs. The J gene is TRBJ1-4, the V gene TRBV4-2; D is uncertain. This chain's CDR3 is CASSQGGNEKLFF. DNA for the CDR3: TGTGCCAGCAGCCAAGGAGGGAATGAAAAACTGTTTTTT.